This T cell receptor (beta chain) is from a study of T cell repertoires in cytomegalovirus infection. Study-level results: Summed frequency of shared TCR beta families picked out CMV carriers who also had the relevant HLA. It was HLA-C-restricted CMV-specific TCR beta clonotypes that dominated the response ex vivo.

The CDR3 contains 16 residues. V lost 2 bases and J 4 bases, leaving 14 bases between the germline ends. TCRdb processed the reads anew with MiXCR; each CDR3 protein has one entry. Among approximately 500,000 distinct CDR3 sequences listed, 16% were seen once. In this sample, this clonotype turned up many times. Its matching antigen is unknown. This receptor was obtained from a human donor in good health (CMV status not recorded). Some clones in this sample may be carry-over from other donors' samples. The chain uses TRBV23-1 and TRBJ2-2, with a possible D match to TRBD1 (6 bases). TRBV23-1 is an ORF, with its function uncertain. The material sequenced was CD8+ T cells from PBMCs. The CDR3 region is CASSQGYLDSTGELFF. Here the CDR3 DNA reads TGCGCCAGCAGTCAAGGCTACTTGGACAGCACCGGGGAGCTGTTTTTT.